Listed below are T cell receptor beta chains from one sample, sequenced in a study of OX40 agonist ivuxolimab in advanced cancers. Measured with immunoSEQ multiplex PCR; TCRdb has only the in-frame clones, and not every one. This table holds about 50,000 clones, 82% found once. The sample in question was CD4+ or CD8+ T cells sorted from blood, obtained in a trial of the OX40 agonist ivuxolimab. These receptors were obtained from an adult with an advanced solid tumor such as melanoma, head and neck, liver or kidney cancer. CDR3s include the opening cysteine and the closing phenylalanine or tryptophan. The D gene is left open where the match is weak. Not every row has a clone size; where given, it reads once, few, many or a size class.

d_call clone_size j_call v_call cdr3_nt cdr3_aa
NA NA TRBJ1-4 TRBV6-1 TGTGCCAGCAGCAGGACAACTAATGAAAAACTGTTTTTT CASSRTTNEKLFF
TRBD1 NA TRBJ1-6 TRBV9 TGTGCCAGCAGCGTAGCACCGGGACAGGGAGGTTATTCACCCCTCCACTTT CASSVAPGQGGYSPLHF
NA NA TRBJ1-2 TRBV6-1 TGTGCCAGCAGACAGACAGGCTATGGCTACACCTTC CASRQTGYGYTF
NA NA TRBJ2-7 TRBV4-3 TGCGCCAGCAGCCTGACCGCTCGGGGGCCCTACGAGCAGTACTTC CASSLTARGPYEQYF
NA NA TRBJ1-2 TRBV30 TGTGCCTGGAGTGTACAGGCTGGCGGCTACACCTTC CAWSVQAGGYTF
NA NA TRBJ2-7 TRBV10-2 TGCGCCAGCAGTGCCCGTACCTACGAGCAGTACTTC CASSARTYEQYF
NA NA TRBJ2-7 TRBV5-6 TGTGCCAGCAGCGGAGGGGACAGTCAAAACTACTACGAGCAGTACTTC CASSGGDSQNYYEQYF
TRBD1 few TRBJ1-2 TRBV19 TGTGCCAGTAGTCGGGACAGCTCTCTTTATGGCTACACCTTC CASSRDSSLYGYTF
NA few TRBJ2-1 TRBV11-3 TGTGCCAGCAGCCAATCCTACAATGAGCAGTTCTTC CASSQSYNEQFF
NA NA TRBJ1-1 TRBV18 TGTGCCAGCTCTCAAGAGGCCACTGAAGCTTTCTTT CASSQEATEAFF
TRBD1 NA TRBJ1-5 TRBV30 TGTGCCTTCTCTCGGACAGGGGCTCGTCAGCCCCAGCATTTT CAFSRTGARQPQHF
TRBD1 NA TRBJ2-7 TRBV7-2 TGTGCCAGCAGCCCGGACAGGGTCTCCTACGAGCAGTACTTC CASSPDRVSYEQYF
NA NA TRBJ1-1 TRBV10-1 TGCGCCAGCAGGGGACAACGGAACACTGAAGCTTTCTTT CASRGQRNTEAFF
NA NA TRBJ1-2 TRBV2 TGTGCCAGCAGGCCCCGGGACGCAGCTAACTATGGCTACACCTTC CASRPRDAANYGYTF
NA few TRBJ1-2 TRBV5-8 TGTGCCAGCAGCTTGGTGGGAGTTACTAACTATGGCTACACCTTC CASSLVGVTNYGYTF
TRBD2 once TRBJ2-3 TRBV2 TGTGCCAGCAGTGAAGGACTGGCGGGGGGCCTTCCTCAGTATTTT CASSEGLAGGLPQYF
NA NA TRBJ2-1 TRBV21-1 TGTGCCAGCAGCCGGGGACAGCTCAATGAGCAGTTCTTC CASSRGQLNEQFF
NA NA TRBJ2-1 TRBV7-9 TGTGCCAGCAGCTCCCGAGGCGGGGTCGATGAGCAGTTCTTC CASSSRGGVDEQFF
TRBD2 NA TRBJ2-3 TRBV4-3 TGCGCCAGCAGCCCAGCGGGGGCGATAGATACGCAGTATTTT CASSPAGAIDTQYF
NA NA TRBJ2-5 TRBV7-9 TGTGCCAGCAGCACCCAAACAGGGTCCGGGGAGACCCAGTACTTC CASSTQTGSGETQYF
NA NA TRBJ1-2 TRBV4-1 TGCGCCAGCAGCCCCCCACCGGTGGGAACCCATGGCTACACCTTC CASSPPPVGTHGYTF
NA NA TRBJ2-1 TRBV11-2 TGTGCCAGCAGCTTAGGCAGCGGGTATGAGCAGTTCTTC CASSLGSGYEQFF
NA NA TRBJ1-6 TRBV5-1 TGCGCCAGCAGCGAGACAGCGAATTCACCCCTCCACTTT CASSETANSPLHF
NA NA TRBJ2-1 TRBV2 TGTGCCAGCAGTCCCTACAATGAGCAGTTCTTC CASSPYNEQFF
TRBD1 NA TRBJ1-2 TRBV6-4 TGTGCCAGCAGTGACCTCTCCGGGACAGGGTTCTCCTATGGCTACACCTTC CASSDLSGTGFSYGYTF
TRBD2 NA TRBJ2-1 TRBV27 TGTGCCAGCAGTTTAGCTCCACTAGCGGGGGGAATCCTGAGCTCCTACAATGAGCAGTTCTTC CASSLAPLAGGILSSYNEQFF
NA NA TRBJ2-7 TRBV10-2 TGCGCCAGCAGTGAGTCCCATGCAGGGCTTGGCTCCTACGAGCAGTACTTC CASSESHAGLGSYEQYF
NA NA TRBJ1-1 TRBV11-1 TGTGCCAGCAACGTCGATGGGTTCGAAACTGAAGCTTTCTTT CASNVDGFETEAFF
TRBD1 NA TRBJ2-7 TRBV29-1 TGCAGCGTCCTCAAACTACGGGACAGAAACTACGAGCAGTACTTC CSVLKLRDRNYEQYF
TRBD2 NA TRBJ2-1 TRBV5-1 TGCGCCAGCAGCTTTCTAGCGGGCGACAATGAGCAGTTCTTC CASSFLAGDNEQFF
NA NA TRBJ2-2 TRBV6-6 TGTGCCAGCAGTCCACCGGGGCTGAACACCGGGGAGCTGTTTTTT CASSPPGLNTGELFF
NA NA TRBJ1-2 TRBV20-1 TGCAGTGCCAGGCCCGGGGTCGGCTACACCTTC CSARPGVGYTF
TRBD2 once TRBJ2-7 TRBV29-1 TGCAGCGTTGATGGGGGTAGCGGGGGAAACAAGCAGTACTTC CSVDGGSGGNKQYF
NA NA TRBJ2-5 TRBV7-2 TGTGCCAGCTCCTCCTTAGGGGAGACCCAGTACTTC CASSSLGETQYF
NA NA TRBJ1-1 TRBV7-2 TGTGCCAGCAGCCCCCAGCTAAGAGTTACTGAAGCTTTCTTT CASSPQLRVTEAFF
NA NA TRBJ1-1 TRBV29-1 TGCAGCGTTAGGATGCGGCAGCAATACACTGAAGCTTTCTTT CSVRMRQQYTEAFF
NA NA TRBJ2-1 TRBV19 TGTGCCAGTACCCCGAGGGACTGGGGGAGCTCCTACAATGAGCAGTTCTTC CASTPRDWGSSYNEQFF
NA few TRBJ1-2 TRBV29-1 TGCAGCGTTGAAGGAGGGGCTAACTATGGCTACACCTTC CSVEGGANYGYTF
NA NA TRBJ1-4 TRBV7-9 TGTGCCAGCAGCTTACGTCAGGGAAATGAAAAACTGTTTTTT CASSLRQGNEKLFF
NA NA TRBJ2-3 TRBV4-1 TGCGCCAGCAGCCCGACGGGGGCGGATACGCAGTATTTT CASSPTGADTQYF
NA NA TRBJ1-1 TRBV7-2 TGTGCCAGCAGCCCCGGACACTCGAACACTGAAGCTTTCTTT CASSPGHSNTEAFF
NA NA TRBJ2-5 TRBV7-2 TGTGCCAGCGAACTAGTGGCAGGTCAAGAGACCCAGTACTTC CASELVAGQETQYF
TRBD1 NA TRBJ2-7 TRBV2 TGTGCCAGCAGTCGGACAGGGTCGGGTGAGCAGTACTTC CASSRTGSGEQYF
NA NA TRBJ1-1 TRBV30 TGTGCCTGGAGTTCTCAGGTGAACACTGAAGCTTTCTTT CAWSSQVNTEAFF
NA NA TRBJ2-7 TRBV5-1 TGTGCCAGCAGCTTGGTAGGGGGTTACGAGCAGTACTTC CASSLVGGYEQYF
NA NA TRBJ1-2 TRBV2 TGTGCCAGCAGCCTGGACAGCGCCGCCTATGGCTACACCTTC CASSLDSAAYGYTF
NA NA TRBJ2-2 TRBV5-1 TGCGCCAGCAGCTTAAATCAGCGCCGGGCCGCGAACACCGGGGAGCTGTTTTTT CASSLNQRRAANTGELFF
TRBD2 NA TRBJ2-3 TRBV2 TGTGCCAGCAACCCCACGGGGGGACTCACAGATACGCAGTATTTT CASNPTGGLTDTQYF
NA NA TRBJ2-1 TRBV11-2 TGTGCCAGCAGCTTTGAACAGGGACCTTACAATGAGCAGTTCTTC CASSFEQGPYNEQFF
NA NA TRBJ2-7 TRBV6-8 TGTGCCAGCAGTGCGGCTGGCGAGCAGTACTTC CASSAAGEQYF
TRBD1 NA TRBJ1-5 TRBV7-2 TGTGCCAGCAGCTGGGGGACAGGGCAAAATCAGCCCCAGCATTTT CASSWGTGQNQPQHF
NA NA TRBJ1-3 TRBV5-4 TGTGCCAGCAGCTTGGGGAATAGCGGCTCTGGAAACACCATATATTTT CASSLGNSGSGNTIYF
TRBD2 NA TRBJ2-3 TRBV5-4 TGTGCCAGCAGCTTGCCTGGGACTAGCTCAGATACGCAGTATTTT CASSLPGTSSDTQYF
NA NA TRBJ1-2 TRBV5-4 TGTGCCAGCAGCCGGACAGCTGACTATGGCTACACCTTC CASSRTADYGYTF
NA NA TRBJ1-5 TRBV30 TGTGCCTGGAGCCGGTTGGGGGGTCAGCCCCAGCATTTT CAWSRLGGQPQHF
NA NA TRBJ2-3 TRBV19 TGTGCCAGTAGTATCGGCCTCGGGACACTTAGCACAGATACGCAGTATTTT CASSIGLGTLSTDTQYF
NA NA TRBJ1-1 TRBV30 TGTGCCTGGAGTGTAGGCTTGAACACTGAAGCTTTCTTT CAWSVGLNTEAFF
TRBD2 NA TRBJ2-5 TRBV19 TGTGCCAGTAGTACGACTAGCGACCAAGAGACCCAGTACTTC CASSTTSDQETQYF
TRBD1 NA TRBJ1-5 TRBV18 TGTGCCAGCTCACCCCGACAGGGGGTGGGTCAGCCCCAGCATTTT CASSPRQGVGQPQHF